These T cell receptor beta chains were read from a single sample in a study of T cell changes during pregnancy in multiple sclerosis. TCRdb's table, derived via immunoSEQ multiplex PCR, lists solely in-frame clones and lacks some. The profile shows about 77,000 clones, approximately 94% of them singletons. The specimen comprised peripheral blood, sampled after pregnancy. These receptors were obtained from a female donor in good health, enrolled as a control in a pregnancy study. Both conserved end residues are part of each CDR3. The D gene is left open where the match is weak. Only some rows state a clone size, as once, few, many or a class for expanded clones.

d_call clone_size j_call v_call cdr3_nt cdr3_aa
- - TRBJ2-3 TRBV18 TGTGCCAGCTCACCGAGTCTAGCAGCCAACACAGATACGCAGTATTTT CASSPSLAANTDTQYF
TRBD1 few TRBJ1-1 TRBV30 TGTGCCTGGAATGGGGACAGACTGAACACTGAAGCTTTCTTT CAWNGDRLNTEAFF
- once TRBJ1-2 TRBV19 TGTGCCAGTAGTATAGGTCGTAGGGCGGGTGGCTACACCTTC CASSIGRRAGGYTF
- - TRBJ2-3 TRBV5-1 TGCGCCAGCAGCCCCCGGGTGGGGCCCACAGATACGCAGTATTTT CASSPRVGPTDTQYF
TRBD2 - TRBJ2-5 TRBV7-3 TGTGCCAGCAGCCCGGGAGGTGGTCAGGGTGCGTGGACCCAGTACTTC CASSPGGGQGAWTQYF
- once TRBJ1-3 TRBV27 TGTGCCAGCAGACCGGGGAATGGAAACACCATATATTTT CASRPGNGNTIYF
- - TRBJ2-3 TRBV7-2 TGTGCCAGCAGCTACTCTAGCATTAGCACAGATACGCAGTATTTT CASSYSSISTDTQYF
TRBD2 - TRBJ2-1 TRBV28 TGTGCCAGCAGTACTGGGACTAGCGTCCCCCGGGGTGAGCAGTTCTTC CASSTGTSVPRGEQFF
- once TRBJ2-7 TRBV2 TGTGCCAGCAGTGTGGAAGGGGTGTCCCTTTACGAGCAGTACTTC CASSVEGVSLYEQYF
- - TRBJ2-5 TRBV10-3 TGTGCCATCAGTGTTTCACAGGGTGATGGAGAGACCCAGTACTTC CAISVSQGDGETQYF
TRBD1 once TRBJ1-1 TRBV28 TGTGCCAGCAGCAGGGGGTTCACTGAAGCTTTCTTT CASSRGFTEAFF
TRBD2 - TRBJ2-2 TRBV2 TGTGCCAGCAGTGCGCAAGCGGGGGGTCCTACCGGGGAGCTGTTTTTT CASSAQAGGPTGELFF
TRBD2 - TRBJ2-1 TRBV5-4 TGTGCCAGCAGCCAAACCGGGACTAGCGGGAGAAATGAGCAGTTCTTC CASSQTGTSGRNEQFF
- few TRBJ2-7 TRBV27 TGTGCCAGCAGTTGGAGGACAGGGGGCGCTAGCGGGAGCTCCTACGAGCAGTACTTC CASSWRTGGASGSSYEQYF
- - TRBJ2-3 TRBV2 TGTGCCAGCAGTGAGGCGTTTAGACACCGAGATACGCAGTATTTT CASSEAFRHRDTQYF
- - TRBJ1-4 TRBV4-1 TGCGCCAGCAGCCAAGTTCCAGGGCTGGATGAAAAACTGTTTTTT CASSQVPGLDEKLFF
- - TRBJ1-2 TRBV10-3 TGTGCCATCAGCCCCTCGGACAGCCGAGGCTACACCTTC CAISPSDSRGYTF
- - TRBJ1-5 TRBV5-3 TGTGCCAGAAGCTTGGCCCAATTGCGGGGTTGGCAGCCCCAGCATTTT CARSLAQLRGWQPQHF
- - TRBJ2-7 TRBV10-3 TGTGCCACGTCCCGAGGATCCTACGAGCAGTACTTC CATSRGSYEQYF
- - TRBJ2-5 TRBV29-1 TGCAGCGGACGGGGTGGGCAAGAGACCCAGTACTTC CSGRGGQETQYF
- - TRBJ2-7 TRBV11-3 TGTGCCAGCAGCCCGGACAACTCCTACGAGCAGTACTTC CASSPDNSYEQYF
TRBD2 - TRBJ2-3 TRBV4-2 TGTGCCAGCAGCCAAGAGGTAAAACTAGCGGGCTACACAGATACGCAGTATTTT CASSQEVKLAGYTDTQYF
TRBD1 - TRBJ1-2 TRBV5-1 TGCGCCAGCCGATCACCGGGGACAGGGCTTAGCTATGGCTACACCTTC CASRSPGTGLSYGYTF
- - TRBJ2-1 TRBV7-9 TGTGCCAGCAGCTTATTCCCCCGCCAACTATACAATGAGCAGTTCTTC CASSLFPRQLYNEQFF
- once TRBJ2-1 TRBV29-1 TGCAGCGTGGGACTCTCCTTCAACAATGAGCAGTTCTTC CSVGLSFNNEQFF
TRBD1 once TRBJ2-2 TRBV5-5 TGTGCCAGCAGCTTTTCCAGGGGGCTGGGCGGGGAGCTGTTTTTT CASSFSRGLGGELFF
TRBD2 - TRBJ2-3 TRBV5-4 TGTGCCAGCAGCCCCGCTGGGTGGCGGGGGACAGATACGCAGTATTTT CASSPAGWRGTDTQYF
- - TRBJ1-1 TRBV5-1 TGCGCCAGCAGGGTGCAGGGTACCACTGAAGCTTTCTTT CASRVQGTTEAFF
TRBD1 few TRBJ1-2 TRBV6-4 TGTGCCAGCAGTGTGACAGGGGGAAAAGGCTACACCTTC CASSVTGGKGYTF
TRBD1 - TRBJ1-3 TRBV19 TGTGCCAGCGGTGTCGGCGGGACAGGGGGAAACACCATATATTTT CASGVGGTGGNTIYF
- - TRBJ1-3 TRBV18 TGTGCCAGCTCACCGTTGGAGAGGAATTCTGGAAACACCATATATTTT CASSPLERNSGNTIYF
- - TRBJ2-7 TRBV27 TGTGCCAGCAGTTTTAGGGGATTCTACGAGCAGTACTTC CASSFRGFYEQYF
- - TRBJ1-2 TRBV29-1 TGCAGCGTCTGGGGGGAGGGTTCTGGCTACACCTTC CSVWGEGSGYTF
TRBD2 - TRBJ2-1 TRBV18 TGTGCCAGCTCACCCTGGCTAGCGGGGGACTACAATGAGCAGTTCTTC CASSPWLAGDYNEQFF
- once TRBJ2-7 TRBV30 TGTGCCTGGAGTTTGTGGGCCGAGCAGTACTTC CAWSLWAEQYF
TRBD2 - TRBJ2-7 TRBV25-1 TGTGCCAGCAGTGAGCGGCTAGCGGGAGCCTACGAGCAGTACTTC CASSERLAGAYEQYF
- - TRBJ2-1 TRBV29-1 TGCAGCGGCCAGAACAGCGGTGAGCAGTTCTTC CSGQNSGEQFF
- - TRBJ2-3 TRBV10-3 TGTGCCATCAGAAAAACCGTAGCGTCTAGCACAGATACGCAGTATTTT CAIRKTVASSTDTQYF
TRBD1 once TRBJ2-7 TRBV2 TGTGCCAGCAGTGGGACAGGGGGCGCCGACGAGCAGTACTTC CASSGTGGADEQYF
- few TRBJ1-1 TRBV2 TGTGCCAGCAGTAGTCGGTGGACTGAAGCTTTCTTT CASSSRWTEAFF
TRBD1 - TRBJ1-2 TRBV6-4 TGTGCCAGCAGTGATACAGGGGGTGGCTACACCTTC CASSDTGGGYTF
TRBD2 - TRBJ2-1 TRBV28 TGTGCCAGCACTCTAGCGGGCTTGAACTACAATGAGCAGTTCTTC CASTLAGLNYNEQFF
- - TRBJ2-3 TRBV16 TGTGCCAGCAGCCAATACCCGCCAGCGGTCACAGATACGCAGTATTTT CASSQYPPAVTDTQYF
TRBD2 - TRBJ2-3 TRBV7-3 TGTGCCAGCAGCTTAATGGCGGGGGGCACAGATACGCAGTATTTT CASSLMAGGTDTQYF
- - TRBJ2-2 TRBV7-7 TGTGCTAGCGCGGTCAGCACCGGGGAGCTGTTTTTT CASAVSTGELFF